The 22 T cell receptor beta chains reported below all come from one sample, sequenced in a study of STAT3 mutations in large granular lymphocyte leukemia. Study observations and caveats: Every T-LGLL patient had at least one immunodominant TCRbeta clonotype.

The data were produced by immunoSEQ multiplex PCR, yet TCRdb's version contains in-frame clones alone and is incomplete. The data contain about 15,000 clones, approximately 84% of them singletons. Which antigens these TCRs recognize remains unknown. Material: peripheral blood mononuclear cells. These receptors were collected from a man aged 45 to 65 with T-cell large granular lymphocyte leukemia. Some clones in this sample may be carry-over from other donors' samples.

This chain joins TRBV19 and TRBJ1-3, with D possibly being TRBD1 (5 bases). The CDR3 covers 15 residues. V was trimmed by 5 bases and J by 4 bases, leaving 15 bases between them. Germline assignment: CDR1 LNHDA and CDR2 SQIVND (reference sequence). CDR3 loop: CASSFQGLTGNTIYF. The CDR3 region has the DNA TGTGCCAGTAGTTTCCAGGGCCTTACCGGAAACACCATATATTTT.

The chain couples TRBV9 to TRBJ1-4; D is undetermined. The V gene lost 0 bases and the J gene lost 3 bases, with 9 bases spanning the gap. CDR1 and CDR2 from the germline V gene are SGDLS and YYNGEE. The CDR3 runs 15 residues. CDR3 sequence: CASSVGEIANEKLFF. The CDR3 region has the DNA TGTGCCAGCAGCGTAGGAGAAATAGCTAATGAAAAACTGTTTTTT.

This rearrangement joins TRBV2 to TRBJ1-1, with D tentatively TRBD1 (5 bases). The V gene's germline CDR1 is SNHLY and CDR2 FYNNEI. This CDR3 is built from 15 residues. Trimming pared 5 bases from V and 5 bases from J, leaving 18 bases between. The DNA of the CDR3 is TGTGCCAGCAGTCGGCAGACAGTTTACGGGACTGAAGCTTTCTTT. This codes for CASSRQTVYGTEAFF.

The rearrangement links TRBV30 to TRBJ2-5; D is unclear. The J call could be wrong; TRBJ2-7 is a better fit for the DNA end. Germline V gene data show CDR1 as GTSNPN and CDR2 as SVGIG (reference sequence). The CDR3 totals 14 residues. The CDR3, as DNA: TGTGCCTGGAGCAATGGGTTAAACTCCTACGAGCAGTACTTC. Translated: CAWSNGLNSYEQYF.

The chain carries TRBV4-2 and TRBJ2-5, with 13 bases matching TRBD2. The CDR3 is 18 residues long. Germline V gene data show CDR1 as LGHNA and CDR2 as YNFKEQ. The junction had 10 bases not matched to a gene; V was cut back by 2 bases and J by 4 bases. CDR3 amino acids: CASSQNLVTSGGGETQYF. DNA of the CDR3: TGTGCCAGCAGCCAAAACCTGGTAACTAGCGGGGGGGGAGAGACCCAGTACTTC.

The chain couples TRBV5-1 to TRBJ2-7, with D perhaps matching TRBD2 (6 bases). The length of the CDR3 is 12 residues. CDR1 SGHRS and CDR2 YFSETQ come from the germline V gene. The V gene lost 4 bases and the J gene lost 6 bases, with 11 bases spanning the gap. Here the CDR3 DNA reads TGCGCCAGCAGCCCGGGACTCTCCGAGCAGTACTTC. This sequence encodes CASSPGLSEQYF.

The rearrangement uses TRBV19 and TRBJ2-5; D gene uncertain. The germline gives CDR1 LNHDA, CDR2 SQIVND (reference sequence). V lost 2 bases, J lost 0 bases, and 7 bases lay in between. The CDR3 length is 14 residues. The CDR3 DNA sequence: TGTGCCAGTAGTATATCCCCCTACCAAGAGACCCAGTACTTC. Translating gives CASSISPYQETQYF.

This chain connects TRBV4-2 to TRBJ2-7; TRBD1 agrees at 9 bases. The CDR3 spans 15 residues. CDR1 and CDR2 (germline): LGHNA, YNFKEQ. V shed 4 bases and J 0 bases; nucleotides not matched to a gene: 4. Here the CDR3 DNA reads TGTGCCAGCAGCCTGGGACAGGGAGGCTCCTACGAGCAGTACTTC. Translation gives CASSLGQGGSYEQYF.

CDR3 sequence (DNA): TGTGCCAGCAGCAACTGGCCCACCTCTGGGGCCAACGTCCTGACTTTC. Translation: CASSNWPTSGANVLTF. The chain joins TRBV5-4 to TRBJ2-6; D is ambiguous. The ends were cut back, 4 bases at V and 0 bases at J, with 11 bases in the middle. Germline CDR1 reads SGHNT; CDR2 reads YYREEE (reference sequence). This CDR3 has 16 residues.

V usage is TRBV7-9 and J usage is TRBJ1-5; 7 positions match TRBD1. The CDR3 has 14 residues. With 4 bases clipped from V and 7 bases from J, the junction kept 7 bases outside the gene matches. CDR1 is SEHNR, CDR2 FQNEAQ, per germline (reference sequence). The chain's CDR3 is CASSSLQGGQPQHF. In DNA form, the CDR3 reads TGTGCCAGCAGCTCGCTTCAGGGGGGGCAGCCCCAGCATTTT.

For the CDR3, the DNA is TGTGCCAGCAGCTCCCATGGAGGGTACCAGCCCCAGCATTTT. This sequence encodes CASSSHGGYQPQHF. The rearrangement links TRBV7-2 to TRBJ1-5; D uncertain. Per germline, CDR1 SGHTA and CDR2 FQGNSA. Trimming took off 4 bases at V and 7 bases at J, with 14 bases between the two ends. The CDR3 is 14 residues long.

The rearrangement joins TRBV27 to TRBJ2-7; 7 nucleotides align to TRBD1. The germline V gene has CDR1 MNHEY and CDR2 SMNVEV (reference sequence). The CDR3 loop spans 14 amino acids. The J segment lost 3 bases and the V segment lost 2 bases, leaving 4 bases of the junction unmatched. The CDR3 loop is CASSLVPGGYEQYF. CDR3 sequence (DNA): TGTGCCAGCAGTTTAGTCCCAGGGGGCTACGAGCAGTACTTC.

This clone was counted a few times. The V call is TRBV27, the J call TRBJ2-7; tentative D call: TRBD2 (7 bases). The germline V gene encodes CDR1 MNHEY and CDR2 SMNVEV (reference sequence). The CDR3 has 14 amino acids. V dropped 3 bases and J dropped 6 bases, with 15 bases sitting between them. The CDR3 protein is CASSFEGGPVEQYF. CDR3 DNA: TGTGCCAGCAGTTTTGAGGGGGGGCCGGTCGAGCAGTACTTC.

V gene TRBV6-5 combines with J gene TRBJ2-7; unclear D gene. The CDR3 is 13 amino acids. Germline V gene sequence: CDR1 MNHEY, CDR2 SVGAGI. V gave up 6 bases and J gave up 5 bases, with 14 bases separating them. CDR3 sequence (DNA): TGTGCCAGCAGCCTCCCTGGCAGTGACGAGCAGTACTTC. It is translated as CASSLPGSDEQYF.

To note about this clone: The sample carries other DNA sequences with the same CDR3. The chain employs TRBV5-1 and TRBJ1-1; D not resolved. Germline V gene data show CDR1 as SGHRS and CDR2 as YFSETQ. This CDR3 spans 13 amino acids. V was shortened by 0 bases and J by 5 bases, with 8 bases between the two germline ends. The CDR3 DNA is TGCGCCAGCAGCTTGGAGGGAAGGACTGAAGCTTTCTTT. It encodes CASSLEGRTEAFF.

The chain couples TRBV5-4 to TRBJ2-6, with D maybe TRBD2 (5 bases). This CDR3 region has 15 residues. Trimming cost V 0 bases and J 1 base, with 5 bases left between them. Germline V gene data show CDR1 as SGHNT and CDR2 as YYREEE (reference sequence). DNA for the CDR3: TGTGCCAGCAGCTTGGGAGGGTCTGGGGCCAACGTCCTGACTTTC. Residues: CASSLGGSGANVLTF.

Only a few counts were recorded for this clone. The V call is TRBV10-2, the J call TRBJ1-1, with D maybe TRBD1 (5 bases). The V end lost 3 bases, the J end lost 1 base, and 9 bases lay between the germline ends. The CDR3 has 14 residues. Per the germline V gene, CDR1 is WSHSY and CDR2 is SAAADI. CDR3 bases: TGCGCCAGCAGTGAACAGGTTCAGAACACTGAAGCTTTCTTT. Encoded protein: CASSEQVQNTEAFF.

This chain links TRBV10-3 with TRBJ2-3; D is perhaps TRBD2 (5 bases). Germline V gives CDR1 ENHRY, CDR2 SYGVKD. There are 15 residues in the CDR3. The ends were cut back, 0 bases at V and 5 bases at J, with 12 bases in the middle. CDR3 DNA sequence: TGTGCCATCAGTGAGTCGACCGGGGTGGGAGATACGCAGTATTTT. It is translated as CAISESTGVGDTQYF.

This clone is a singleton in its sample. V and J are TRBV29-1 and TRBJ2-5; TRBD2 is a possible D gene (5 bases). Germline V gene sequence: CDR1 SQVTM, CDR2 ANQGSEA. V lost 4 bases to trimming and J lost 3 bases, with 15 bases between them. The CDR3 sequence is 14 residues long. CDR3 region: CSVGLFGQKETQYF. CDR3 nucleotide sequence: TGCAGCGTTGGACTATTCGGGCAGAAAGAGACCCAGTACTTC.

This chain uses TRBV19 with TRBJ2-2; D uncertain. The CDR3 totals 16 residues. The germline V gene has CDR1 LNHDA and CDR2 SQIVND (reference sequence). V was cut by 6 bases and J by 2 bases, with 16 bases left in between. The DNA for the CDR3 is TGTGCCAGTAGGTACCGGGCCAAAGGAAACACCGGGGAGCTGTTTTTT. Translated: CASRYRAKGNTGELFF.

The gene calls are TRBV28 and TRBJ1-5; D not resolved. The CDR3 loop spans 15 amino acids. CDR1 MDHEN and CDR2 SYDVKM come from the germline V gene. Trimming left V 7 bases short and J 11 bases short, with 24 bases between. CDR3 nucleotides: TGTGCCAGCACCAAGATGTCAGTGTCCTGGCGGGCCCAGCATTTT. It yields the protein CASTKMSVSWRAQHF.

The chain combines TRBV9 with TRBJ1-1; D gene unclear. The CDR3 runs 14 residues. The germline V gene encodes CDR1 SGDLS and CDR2 YYNGEE. V shed 0 bases and J shed 1 base, with 7 bases lying between them. The CDR3 DNA reads as TGTGCCAGCAGCGTAGATCCGGAGAACACTGAAGCTTTCTTT. Protein sequence: CASSVDPENTEAFF.